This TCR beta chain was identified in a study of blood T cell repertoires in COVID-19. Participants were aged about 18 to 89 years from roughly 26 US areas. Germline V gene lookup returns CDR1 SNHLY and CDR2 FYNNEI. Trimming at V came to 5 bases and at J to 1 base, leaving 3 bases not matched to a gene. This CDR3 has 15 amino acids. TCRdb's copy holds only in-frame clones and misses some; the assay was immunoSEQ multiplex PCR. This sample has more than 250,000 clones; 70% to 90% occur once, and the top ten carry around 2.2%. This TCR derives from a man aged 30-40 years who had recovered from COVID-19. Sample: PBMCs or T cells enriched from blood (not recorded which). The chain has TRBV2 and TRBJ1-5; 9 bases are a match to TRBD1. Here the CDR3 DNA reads TGTGCCAGCAGTATAGGGACAGGGAGCAATCAGCCCCAGCATTTT. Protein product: CASSIGTGSNQPQHF.